What follows are 3 T cell receptor beta chains derived from one specimen sequenced in a study of response to subunit inactivated influenza vaccine listed by TCRdb under 2018. Library preparation used RT-PCR. This sample was sequenced with an Illumina HiSeq 2500. TCRdb handled the public reads itself, with Q25 trimming in fastp and clone calling in MiXCR, and kept productive beta chains. CDR3 protein duplicates are merged, each entry listing the most common genes and DNA. In this sample the table shows more than 700,000 distinct CDR3 sequences, about 20% of which occur a single time. The ten largest account for roughly a tenth of the sample. Here the sequenced sample was PBMCs from blood, taken roughly 5 days after vaccination. The receptors stem from a man in his fifties who received an inactivated influenza vaccine. Donor details come from another sample of the same person, matched by shared clones.

This clonotype was detected only a few times. This chain links TRBV5-1 with TRBJ2-3; tentative D call: TRBD2 (6 bases). Trimming cost V 4 bases and J 1 base, with 13 bases left between them. The V gene's germline CDR1 is SGHRS and CDR2 YFSETQ. There are 15 residues in the CDR3. The CDR3: CASSRGGEGTDTQYF. The CDR3 DNA follows: TGCGCCAGCAGCCGGGGTGGGGAGGGCACAGATACGCAGTATTTT.

This clonotype was counted between two and nine times. The chain combines TRBV9 with TRBJ2-3, with 8 bases that match TRBD2. The germline CDR1 and CDR2 sequences are SGDLS and YYNGEE. This CDR3 is 17 amino acids long. Unmatched junction bases numbered 6, after V lost 0 bases and J lost 0 bases. CDR3 loop: CASSVEGAGDSTDTQYF. The CDR3 DNA reads as TGTGCCAGCAGCGTAGAAGGAGCGGGAGATAGCACAGATACGCAGTATTTT. The variable domain in full, completed from reference TRBV9 and TRBJ2-3, reads DSGVTQTPKHLITATGQRVTLRCSPRSGDLSVYWYQQSLDQGLQFLIQYYNGEERAKGNILERFSAQQFPDLHSELNLSSLELGDSALYFCASSVEGAGDSTDTQYFGPGTRLTVL.

This clonotype appeared a few times. The V gene is TRBV20-1, the J gene TRBJ2-7, with 9 bases fitting TRBD1. CDR3 length: 13 amino acids. The junction had 4 bases not matched to a gene; V was cut back by 7 bases and J by 0 bases. Germline V CDR1 and CDR2: DFQATT, SNEGSKA (reference sequence). CDR3 in amino acids: CSGSQGASYEQYF. As DNA, the CDR3 is TGCAGTGGCTCACAGGGGGCCTCCTACGAGCAGTACTTC.